This T cell receptor (beta chain) originates from a study of shared clonotypes between healthy human individuals. TCRdb keeps only in-frame clones here, not all; method: immunoSEQ multiplex PCR. The sample gives 1.4 million or so clones, less than 99% of which show up once; over 0.3% is in the top ten. All participating donors were Caucasian adults from Nashville, Tennessee. The CDR3 extends over 9 amino acids. Germline V gene sequence: CDR1 MNHEY, CDR2 SVGAGI. Deletions cut 6 bases from V and 9 bases from J, with 5 bases between. Sequencing was performed on naive CD4+ T cells sorted from blood. As to subset: CD45RA+ positively selected. The rearrangement links TRBV6-5 to TRBJ2-5; D is unclear. The clonotype comes from a man aged 30 to 39 in good health. This chain's CDR3 is CASRKAQYF. CDR3 DNA sequence: TGTGCCAGCAGAAAGGCCCAGTACTTC.